This T cell receptor (beta chain) was sequenced during a study of Graves' ophthalmopathy and Graves' hyperthyroidism. Trimming removed 3 bases from V and 4 bases from J; junction bases left unmatched: 4. Germline CDR1 and CDR2: KGHDR and SFDVKD. This CDR3 is built from 14 residues. Investigators amplified TCR beta CDR3 regions from RNA transcripts. First-round RT-PCR used HTBI primers; second-round multiplex PCR followed. MiXCR was run by TCRdb on the multiplex PCR reads, yielding one entry per CDR3 protein. The sample holds 260,000 or so distinct CDR3 sequences, 45% to 55% seen once. Study-wide points: Blood repertoires reportedly contained most expanded thyroid clonotypes above 0.001 frequency.

This clonotype showed up many times. What it binds is not known. This clonotype originated in an adult man with Graves' ophthalmopathy. The J gene is TRBJ1-2, the V gene TRBV24-1, with 7 bases identical to TRBD1. Sequencing was carried out using peripheral blood. This CDR3 is CATSDTGTAYGYTF. CDR3 bases: TGTGCCACCAGTGATACCGGGACAGCCTATGGCTACACCTTC.